The subject of this entry is one T cell receptor (beta chain). This CDR3 region has 17 residues. Germline V CDR1 and CDR2: SGHTA, FQGNSA. Trimming took off 1 base at V and 6 bases at J, with 18 bases between the two ends. This sample was included in a study of blood T cell repertoires in COVID-19. Across the whole study: Acute and convalescent COVID-19 samples came from the United States, Italy and Spain. PBMCs, B-cell-depleted T cells, or T cells were the source of the cDNA or gDNA that made up the material.

In the study's own analysis: Estimates of nucleated cell counts were drawn from the amplification of reference gene primers. Measured with immunoSEQ multiplex PCR; TCRdb has only the in-frame clones, and not every one. The DNA gave D and trimming, while V, J and clone size come from that table. The repertoire consists of approximately 84,000 clones, with 83% occurring once and the leading ten covering roughly 29%. The source of this sequence is a woman of 80 years or more with acute or convalescent COVID-19. Sequencing was carried out using peripheral blood. The rearrangement uses TRBV7-2 and TRBJ2-2, with D perhaps TRBD1 (7 bases). The CDR3: CASSLVRGTDRAGELFF. CDR3 nucleotide sequence: TGTGCCAGCAGCTTAGTTCGCGGGACAGATCGGGCCGGGGAGCTGTTTTTT.